The clone carrying this T cell receptor beta chain has more than one count but fewer than ten. TCRdb used MiXCR to reprocess the RT-PCR reads, holding one entry per CDR3 protein. The data show about 680,000 distinct CDR3 sequences, with over 12% seen just once and just over 3.5% held by the top ten. The CDR3 extends over 17 amino acids. CDR1 is MNHNS, CDR2 SASEGT, per germline. Trimming took 2 bases from V and 3 from J; bases not matched to a gene: 7. The chain has TRBV6-1 and TRBJ2-3; 11 positions match TRBD2. The source of this sequence is a female donor in good health, serving as a healthy control. The source material was memory CD4+ T cells from blood. The CDR3 DNA is TGTGCCAGCAGTGAAATCGGGGTAGCGGGAGGGACAGATACGCAGTATTTT. This gives the protein CASSEIGVAGGTDTQYF.